This T cell receptor beta chain was identified during a study of blood T cell repertoires in COVID-19 (dated by TCRdb to 2019 to 2021). General notes on the study: The collaborator samples originated in the United States, Italy and Spain and spanned the acute and convalescent phases of COVID-19. The material from the prospective study consisted of cDNA or gDNA derived from T cells, B-cell-depleted T cells, or PBMCs. Deeply sampled blood TCRbeta repertoires from subjects exposed to, actively infected with, or recovered from COVID-19 were included in the dataset. The repertoires were made available in a free public database intended to serve as a resource for research on the immune response to SARS-CoV-2. The samples were drawn from two sources: the first 160 participants of the ongoing ImmuneRACE study, and 1,200 or so subjects contributed by 6 global collaborators. Nearly every sample came with metadata listing a de-identified subject ID, COVID-19 status, age in years and sex. HLA class I and class II types, where available, came from metadata supplied by the sample provider rather than from assay-based typing. Overall study outcomes, separate from this receptor: Clinical and demographic metadata were provided uncurated, with the amount varying by source and participant.

On this clone itself: What this receptor recognizes is not known. An end of the junction does not agree with germline; a read error may underlie this.

Participants in the prospective study were enrolled through a virtual design, were aged about 18 to 89 years, and lived in some 24 United States geographic areas. To assign participants to cohorts, the prospective study relied on clinical history that participants themselves reported in a screening survey and a study questionnaire. Mobile phlebotomists in the prospective study collected whole blood, serum and a nasopharyngeal or oropharyngeal swab from every participant. Participants in the prospective study had the option to provide additional blood draws and questionnaires over a roughly 2-month period. Before DNA extraction, prospective study blood samples were shipped either frozen or at room temperature. TCRbeta CDR3 regions were amplified from genomic DNA using the immunoSEQ Assay, a bias-controlled multiplex PCR. Per the original workflow: Nucleated cell counts per sample were estimated from amplification of reference gene primers within the assay. To quantify the absolute abundance of each unique TCRbeta CDR3 rearrangement, sequence reads were collapsed and filtered. For each sample, productive Simpson clonality was calculated as the square root of Simpson's diversity index over productive rearrangements. TCRdb took over this immuneACCESS table, retaining in-frame rearrangements with V and J assigned. Such tables are incomplete; in checked studies, under half of the missing clones stem from an unresolved V gene, and the remainder is unexplained. The DNA gave D and trimming, while V, J and clone size come from that table. A total of over 250,000 clones appear in this sample, 84% of them only once. Approximately 4.3% of the sample is taken by the ten largest.

Material for sequencing was PBMCs or T cells enriched from blood (not recorded which). This receptor was identified in a man aged 25-45 years with acute COVID-19.

The nucleotide sequence reads as follows: TGTGCCAGCAGCTCCGGGACAGAGTTACTTAATTCACCCCTCCACTTT. This translates into CASSSGTELLNSPLHF. The sequence is built from TRBV5-1 and TRBJ1-6, with 7 junctional bases fitting TRBD1. CDR1 and CDR2 are read off the germline V gene as SGHRS and YFSETQ. CDR3 length: 16 amino acids, cysteine to phenylalanine. This entry keeps only the CDR3 DNA: 48 bases, framed from base 1.